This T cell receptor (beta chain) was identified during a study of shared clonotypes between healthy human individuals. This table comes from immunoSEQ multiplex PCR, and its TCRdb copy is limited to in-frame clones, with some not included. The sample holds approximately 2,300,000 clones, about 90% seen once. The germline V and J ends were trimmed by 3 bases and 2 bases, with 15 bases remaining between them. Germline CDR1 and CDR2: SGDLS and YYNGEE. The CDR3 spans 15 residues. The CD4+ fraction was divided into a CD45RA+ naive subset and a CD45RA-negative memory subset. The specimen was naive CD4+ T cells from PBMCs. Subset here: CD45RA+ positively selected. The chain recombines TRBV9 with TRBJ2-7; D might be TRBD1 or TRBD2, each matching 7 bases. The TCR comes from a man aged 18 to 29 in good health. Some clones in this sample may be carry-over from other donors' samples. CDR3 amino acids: CASSAGRDSTYEQYF. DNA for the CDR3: TGTGCCAGCAGCGCTGGGAGGGACAGTACCTACGAGCAGTACTTC. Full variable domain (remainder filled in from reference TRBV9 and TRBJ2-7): DSGVTQTPKHLITATGQRVTLRCSPRSGDLSVYWYQQSLDQGLQFLIQYYNGEERAKGNILERFSAQQFPDLHSELNLSSLELGDSALYFCASSAGRDSTYEQYFGPGTRLTVT.